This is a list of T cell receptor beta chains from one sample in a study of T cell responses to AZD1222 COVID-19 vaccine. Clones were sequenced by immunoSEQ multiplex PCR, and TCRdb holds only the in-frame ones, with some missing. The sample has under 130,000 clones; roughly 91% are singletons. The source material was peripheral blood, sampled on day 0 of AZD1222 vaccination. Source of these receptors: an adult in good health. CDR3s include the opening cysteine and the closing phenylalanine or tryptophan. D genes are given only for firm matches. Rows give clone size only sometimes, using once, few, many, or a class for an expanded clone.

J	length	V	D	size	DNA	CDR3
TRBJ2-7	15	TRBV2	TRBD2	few	TGTGCCAGCAGTAGACCAGGGACTAGCGCCTACGAGCAGTACTTC	CASSRPGTSAYEQYF
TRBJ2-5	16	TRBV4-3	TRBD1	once	TGCGCCAGCAGCCAAGAGACGGGGACAGGCGGAGAGACCCAGTACTTC	CASSQETGTGGETQYF
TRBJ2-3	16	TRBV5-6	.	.	TGTGCCAGCAGCTTGAGTCCTAGCTCCAGCACAGATACGCAGTATTTT	CASSLSPSSSTDTQYF
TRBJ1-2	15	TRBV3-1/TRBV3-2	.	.	TGTGCCAGCAGCCAAGATGCAGGGACGGCGATTGGCTACACCTTC	CASSQDAGTAIGYTF
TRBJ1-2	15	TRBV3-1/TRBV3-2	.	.	TGTGCCAGCAGCCCTGCTGCCGACAGCCTATATGGCTACACCTTC	CASSPAADSLYGYTF
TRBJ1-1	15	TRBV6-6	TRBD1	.	TGTGCCAGCAGTCTGACAGGGGGTATGAACACTGAAGCTTTCTTT	CASSLTGGMNTEAFF
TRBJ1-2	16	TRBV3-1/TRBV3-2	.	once	TGTGCCAGCAGCCAAGCCCTGGGGACGGGGACAAACGGCTACACCTTC	CASSQALGTGTNGYTF
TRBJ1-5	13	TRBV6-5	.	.	TGTGCCAGCAGTTTTGGGGGCAATCAGCCCCAGCATTTT	CASSFGGNQPQHF
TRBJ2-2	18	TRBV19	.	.	TGTGCCAGTAGTATAGCCCCATTGGGTCGCGCGGACACCGGGGAGCTGTTTTTT	CASSIAPLGRADTGELFF
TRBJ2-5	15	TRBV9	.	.	TGTGCCAGCAGCGTAGGACGCCAGCTGAAAGAGACCCAGTACTTC	CASSVGRQLKETQYF
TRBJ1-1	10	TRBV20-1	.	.	TGCAGTGCTAGAGGCACCCCAGCTTTCTTT	CSARGTPAFF
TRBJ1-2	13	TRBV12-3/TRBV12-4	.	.	TGTGCCAGCGGACCTTGGGGAGGGTATGGCTACACCTTC	CASGPWGGYGYTF
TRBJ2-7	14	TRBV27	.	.	TGTGCCAGCAGTTTGACAGCCATGAACTACGAGCAGTACTTC	CASSLTAMNYEQYF
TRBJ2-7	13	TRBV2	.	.	TGTGCCAGCAGTGATGTGGAGAGGTACGAGCAGTACTTC	CASSDVERYEQYF
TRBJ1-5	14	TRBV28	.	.	TGTGCCAGCAGCCGAGTGGCCGGTTATCAGCCCCAGCATTTT	CASSRVAGYQPQHF
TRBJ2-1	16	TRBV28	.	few	TGTGCCAGCAGCCGCCGACTAGTACTTGGATACAATGAGCAGTTCTTC	CASSRRLVLGYNEQFF
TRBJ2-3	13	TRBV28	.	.	TGTGCCAGCAGTCGATCCTTAGAAGATACGCAGTATTTT	CASSRSLEDTQYF
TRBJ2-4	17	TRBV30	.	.	TGTGCCTGGAGAAGGGACCCCGCCTACACAGCCAAAAACATTCAGTACTTC	CAWRRDPAYTAKNIQYF
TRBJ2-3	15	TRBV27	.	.	TGTGCCAGCAGTTTAGTTATTGGGGGCGGAGATACGCAGTATTTT	CASSLVIGGGDTQYF
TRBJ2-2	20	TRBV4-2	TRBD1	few	TGTGCCAGCAGCCAATCCGAGGGACTCTTCCGGGACAGGGGCATCGGGGAGCTGTTTTTT	CASSQSEGLFRDRGIGELFF
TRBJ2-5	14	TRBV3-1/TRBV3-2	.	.	TGTGCCAGCAGCCAAGGACAGGAACAAGAGACCCAGTACTTC	CASSQGQEQETQYF
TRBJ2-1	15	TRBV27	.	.	TGTGCCAGCAGTTTAACTATTGTGGTGGGAAGTGAGCAGTTCTTC	CASSLTIVVGSEQFF
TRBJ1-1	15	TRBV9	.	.	TGTGCCAGCGGCGGGTGGGCAGGACTGAACACTGAAGCTTTCTTT	CASGGWAGLNTEAFF
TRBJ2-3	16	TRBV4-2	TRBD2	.	TGTGCCAGTAGAGCGAGCGGGGGCCTCAGCACAGATACGCAGTATTTT	CASRASGGLSTDTQYF
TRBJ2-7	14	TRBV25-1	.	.	TGTGCCAGCAGTGATTCAACACGTAGCTACGAGCAGTACTTC	CASSDSTRSYEQYF
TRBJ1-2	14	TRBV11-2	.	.	TGTGCCAGCAGCTTAGATTTCTCAGGGTATGGCTACACCTTC	CASSLDFSGYGYTF
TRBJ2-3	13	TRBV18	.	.	TGTGCCAGCTCACCGGCAACCACAGATACGCAGTATTTT	CASSPATTDTQYF
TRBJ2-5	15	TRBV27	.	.	TGTGCCAGCAAAAAAAACCTGGCAGCCCAAGAGACCCAGTACTTC	CASKKNLAAQETQYF
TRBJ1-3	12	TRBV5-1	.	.	TGCGCCAGCAGCTTGGGTGGAAACACCATATATTTT	CASSLGGNTIYF
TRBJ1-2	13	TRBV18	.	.	TGTGCCAGCTCACCAGGCCCGCCCTATGGCTACACCTTC	CASSPGPPYGYTF
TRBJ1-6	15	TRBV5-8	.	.	TGTGCCAGCAGCCTCAGGGTGTATGAGAATTCACCCCTCCACTTT	CASSLRVYENSPLHF
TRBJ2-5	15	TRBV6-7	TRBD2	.	TGTGCCACCCACAGTGGCGGGGGGGATGGGGAGACCCAGTACTTC	CATHSGGGDGETQYF
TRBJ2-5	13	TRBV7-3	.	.	TGTGCCAGCAGCCCCCTCGGAGGAGAGACCCAGTACTTC	CASSPLGGETQYF
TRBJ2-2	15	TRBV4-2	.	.	TGTGCCAGCAGCCACGTCGGGGCGAACACCGGGGAGCTGTTTTTT	CASSHVGANTGELFF
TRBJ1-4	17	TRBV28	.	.	TGTGCCAGCAGTTCCCTGCCGGGTACAAGCGTTAATGAAAAACTGTTTTTT	CASSSLPGTSVNEKLFF
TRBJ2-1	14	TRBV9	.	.	TGTGCCAGCAGCGTAGGAGGTGGGGGCAGGGAGCAGTTCTTC	CASSVGGGGREQFF
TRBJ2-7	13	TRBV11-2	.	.	TGTGCCAGCAGCTTAGAGGCAGCTTACGAGCAGTACTTC	CASSLEAAYEQYF
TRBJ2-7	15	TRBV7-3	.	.	TGTGCCAGCAGCCCCGGAGGGGGGCAGGGCTACGAGCAGTACTTC	CASSPGGGQGYEQYF
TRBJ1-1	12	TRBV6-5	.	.	TGTGCCAGCAGCTCCGGGACCCGAGAAGCTTTCTTT	CASSSGTREAFF
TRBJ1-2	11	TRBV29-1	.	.	TGCAGCATGGGTGGGGATTATGGCTACACCTTC	CSMGGDYGYTF
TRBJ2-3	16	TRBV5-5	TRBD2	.	TGTGCCAGCAGCCCCCCACTTGGCGGGGGGGCTGATACGCAGTATTTT	CASSPPLGGGADTQYF
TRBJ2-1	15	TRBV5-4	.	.	TGTGCCAGCACCGCCCGGGAGACCTTGGGTAATGAGCAGTTCTTC	CASTARETLGNEQFF
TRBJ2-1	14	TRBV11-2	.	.	TGTGCCAGCAGGCGGACTGATCCGGTAGGCGAGCAGTTCTTC	CASRRTDPVGEQFF
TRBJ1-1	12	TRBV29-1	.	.	TGCAGCGTCGGCCTTAGAAACACTGAAGCTTTCTTT	CSVGLRNTEAFF
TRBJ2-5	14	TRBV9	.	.	TGTGCCAGCAGCGTAGATGGGGGGCGAGAGACCCAGTACTTC	CASSVDGGRETQYF
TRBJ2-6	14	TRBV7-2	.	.	TGTGCCAGCAGCTTAGCGTATGGGGCCAACGTCCTGACTTTC	CASSLAYGANVLTF
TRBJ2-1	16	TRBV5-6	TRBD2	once	TGTGCCAGCAGCTTCCTAGCGGGGGACTCCTACAATGAGCAGTTCTTC	CASSFLAGDSYNEQFF
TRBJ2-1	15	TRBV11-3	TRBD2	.	TGTGCCAGCAGCCCAAGCGGGGTAACCTACAATGAGCAGTTCTTC	CASSPSGVTYNEQFF